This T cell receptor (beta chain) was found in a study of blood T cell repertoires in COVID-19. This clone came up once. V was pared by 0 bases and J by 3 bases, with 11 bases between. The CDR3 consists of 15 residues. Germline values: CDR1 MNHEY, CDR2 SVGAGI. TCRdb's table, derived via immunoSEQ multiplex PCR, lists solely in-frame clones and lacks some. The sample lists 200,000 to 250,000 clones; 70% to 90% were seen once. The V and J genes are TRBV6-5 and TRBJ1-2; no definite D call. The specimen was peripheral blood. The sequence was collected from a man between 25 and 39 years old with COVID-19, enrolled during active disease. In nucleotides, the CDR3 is TGTGCCAGCAGTTACTCTACCGGGGTTGACTATGGCTACACCTTC. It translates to CASSYSTGVDYGYTF.